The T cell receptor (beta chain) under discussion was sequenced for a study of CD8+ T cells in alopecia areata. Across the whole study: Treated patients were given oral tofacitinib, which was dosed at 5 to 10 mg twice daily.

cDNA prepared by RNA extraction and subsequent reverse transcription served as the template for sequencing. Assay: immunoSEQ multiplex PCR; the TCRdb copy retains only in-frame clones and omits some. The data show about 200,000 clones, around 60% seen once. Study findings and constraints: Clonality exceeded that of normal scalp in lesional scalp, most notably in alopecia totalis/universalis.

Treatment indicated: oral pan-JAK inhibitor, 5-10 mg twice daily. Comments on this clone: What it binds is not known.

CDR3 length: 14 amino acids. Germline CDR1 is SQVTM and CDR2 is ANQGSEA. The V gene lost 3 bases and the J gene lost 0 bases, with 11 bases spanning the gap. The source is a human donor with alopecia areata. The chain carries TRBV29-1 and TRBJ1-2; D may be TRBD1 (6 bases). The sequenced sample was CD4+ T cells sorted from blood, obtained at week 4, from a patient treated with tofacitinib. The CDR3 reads CSVDRDNTNYGYTF. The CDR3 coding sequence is TGCAGCGTTGATCGGGACAATACTAACTATGGCTACACCTTC.